Reported below is one T cell receptor (beta chain). The protocol was immunoSEQ multiplex PCR, while the TCRdb copy is restricted to in-frame clones and leaves out a portion. Of around 100,000 clones in the sample, approximately 89% were seen once. The record originates from a study of blood T cell repertoires in COVID-19. There are 16 residues in the CDR3. The germline CDR1 and CDR2 sequences are MNHEY and SVGAGI. V dropped 2 bases and J dropped 3; count of bases not matched to a gene: 5. The sequenced sample consisted of peripheral blood. The clonotype was recovered from a human donor in a cohort sampled during active COVID-19. The chain is built from TRBV6-5 and TRBJ2-2, with 8 bases aligning to TRBD1. The CDR3 bases are TGTGCCAGCAGTTACGCGACAGGGGCCGACACCGGGGAGCTGTTTTTT. Amino acid sequence: CASSYATGADTGELFF.